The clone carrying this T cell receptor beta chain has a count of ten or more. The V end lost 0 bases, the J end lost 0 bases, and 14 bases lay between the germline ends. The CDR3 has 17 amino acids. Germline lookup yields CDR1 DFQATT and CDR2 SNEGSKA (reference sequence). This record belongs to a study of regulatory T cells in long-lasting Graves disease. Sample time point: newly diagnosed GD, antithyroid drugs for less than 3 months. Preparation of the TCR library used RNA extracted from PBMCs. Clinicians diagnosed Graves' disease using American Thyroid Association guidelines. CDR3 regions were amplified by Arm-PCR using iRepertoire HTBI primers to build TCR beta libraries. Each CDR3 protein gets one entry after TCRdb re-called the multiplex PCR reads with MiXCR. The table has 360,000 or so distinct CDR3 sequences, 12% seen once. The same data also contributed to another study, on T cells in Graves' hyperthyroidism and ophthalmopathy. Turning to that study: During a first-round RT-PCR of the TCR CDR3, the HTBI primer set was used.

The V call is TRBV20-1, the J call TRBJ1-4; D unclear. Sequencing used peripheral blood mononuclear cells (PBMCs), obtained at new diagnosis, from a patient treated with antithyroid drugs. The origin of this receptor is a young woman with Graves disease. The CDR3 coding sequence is TGCAGTGCTAGAGATCGGTCAAGACTCGCAACTAATGAAAAACTGTTTTTT. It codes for CSARDRSRLATNEKLFF.